The 32 T cell receptor beta chains below all came from one sample that was sequenced in a study of blood T cell repertoires in COVID-19 (dated by TCRdb to about 2020). Libraries were constructed by the immunoSEQ multiplex PCR assay. Sourced from immuneACCESS, this table was stored by TCRdb with only in-frame sequences that have V and J called. A share of the clones is absent; for the studies checked, an unresolved V gene accounts for under half, and the remainder has no known explanation. This sample lists approximately 110,000 clones; 84% were detected once. Approximately 7.9% of the sample belongs to the ten largest clones. Sequenced input: peripheral blood. The receptors originated from a woman of 80 years or more with active or convalescent COVID-19.

J is TRBJ2-3 and V is TRBV28; D might be TRBD2 (5 bases). Germline lookup yields CDR1 MDHEN and CDR2 SYDVKM. Trimming took off 7 bases at V and 1 base at J, with 12 bases between the two ends. This CDR3 has 14 residues. CDR3 loop: CASNGDGGTDTQYF. In DNA, the CDR3 is TGTGCCAGCAACGGCGACGGGGGCACAGATACGCAGTATTTT. The whole variable domain, remainder taken from reference TRBV28 and TRBJ2-3, is DVKVTQSSRYLVKRTGEKVFLECVQDMDHENMFWYRQDPGLGLRLIYFSYDVKMKEKGDIPEGYSVSREKKERFSLILESASTNQTSMYLCASNGDGGTDTQYFGPGTRLTVL.

The gene calls are TRBV6-1 and TRBJ2-7; 7 bases are a match to TRBD2. Germline V CDR1 and CDR2: MNHNS, SASEGT. J gave up 3 bases and V 0 bases, and 2 bases lay outside the gene matches. The CDR3 spans 14 residues. CDR3 bases: TGTGCCAGCAGTGAAGCTCCTAGCGGCTACGAGCAGTACTTC. Residues: CASSEAPSGYEQYF.

V usage is TRBV3-1 (or the pseudogene TRBV3-2) and J usage is TRBJ2-2, with D perhaps matching TRBD2 (6 bases). V was cut by 6 bases and J by 2 bases, with 16 bases left in between. CDR3 length: 16 amino acids. Germline-derived CDR1 and CDR2 are LGHDT and YNNKEL (reference sequence). In DNA form, the CDR3 reads TGTGCCAGCAGGATTACGGGCGGGATTAACACCGGGGAGCTGTTTTTT. Protein product: CASRITGGINTGELFF.

The chain has TRBV2 and TRBJ1-2; no definite D call. V lost 1 base, J lost 8 bases, and 14 bases lay in between. The germline CDR1 and CDR2 sequences are SNHLY and FYNNEI. The CDR3 contains 14 residues. The CDR3: CASSEGWVAEGYTF. The CDR3 nucleotides read TGTGCCAGCAGTGAAGGCTGGGTAGCGGAAGGCTACACCTTC.

This chain links TRBV3-1 (or the pseudogene TRBV3-2) with TRBJ2-5; a weak D match, TRBD2 (6 bases). The CDR3 extends over 13 amino acids. Germline CDR1 LGHDT, CDR2 YNNKEL (reference sequence). V lost 7 bases and J lost 4, with 13 bases in between. CDR3 DNA: TGTGCCAGCACCTGGGGGGTGGGAGAGACCCAGTACTTC. Translation gives CASTWGVGETQYF.

The chain employs TRBV5-4 and TRBJ1-1; 7 bases map to TRBD1. With V trimmed by 5 bases and J by 4 bases, 8 bases remained unmatched. This CDR3 is built from 14 residues. Germline V lookup: CDR1 SGHNT, CDR2 YYREEE (reference sequence). The CDR3 here is CASRLQGIGTEAFF. CDR3 coding DNA: TGTGCCAGCAGGCTACAGGGGATTGGCACTGAAGCTTTCTTT.

This clone appeared a single time. The CDR3: CAIRGTTNTEAFF. The CDR3, as DNA: TGTGCCATCAGGGGGACAACGAACACTGAAGCTTTCTTT. The chain has TRBV10-3 and TRBJ1-1, with D possibly TRBD1 on 6 matching bases. Germline-derived CDR1 and CDR2 are ENHRY and SYGVKD. Trimming took 6 bases from V and 1 from J, leaving 9 bases between them. The CDR3 runs 13 residues.

The rearrangement links TRBV19 to TRBJ1-2, with D possibly matching TRBD1 (6 bases). The CDR3 totals 15 residues. Germline CDR1 LNHDA, CDR2 SQIVND (reference sequence). Between the trimmed V and J ends, which lost 6 bases and 2 bases, there was a span of 16 bases. CDR3 region: CASRLQGLINYGYTF. CDR3 DNA sequence: TGTGCCAGTAGGCTACAGGGTTTAATCAACTATGGCTACACCTTC.

The genes are TRBV7-3 and TRBJ1-1; the match to TRBD1 covers 8 bases. Germline loops: CDR1 SGHTA, CDR2 FQGTGA. Germline trimming cut 5 bases from V and 1 base from J; bases unmatched to any gene: 3. The CDR3 loop spans 14 amino acids. CDR3 loop: CASSRDRGNTEAFF. Here the CDR3 DNA reads TGTGCCAGCAGCCGAGACAGGGGGAACACTGAAGCTTTCTTT.

The chain employs TRBV4-1 and TRBJ2-7; maybe TRBD2 (5 bases). Trimming stripped 0 bases from V and 4 bases from J, with 19 bases between. The germline V gene encodes CDR1 MGHRA and CDR2 YSYEKL. This CDR3 comprises 17 residues. CDR3 loop: CASSQDLLGRRNYEQYF. CDR3 DNA: TGCGCCAGCAGCCAAGATCTTTTGGGGAGACGAAATTACGAGCAGTACTTC.

The genes are TRBV7-8 and TRBJ1-5; D is unresolved. Germline V lookup: CDR1 SGHVS, CDR2 FQNEAQ. Between the trimmed V and J ends, which lost 2 bases and 1 base, there was a span of 9 bases. This CDR3 has 15 amino acids. The chain's CDR3 is CASSLLAGSNQPQHF. CDR3 nucleotide sequence: TGTGCCAGCAGCTTATTGGCAGGCAGCAATCAGCCCCAGCATTTT. Variable domain in full (rest from reference TRBV7-8 and TRBJ1-5): GAGVSQSPRYKVAKRGQDVALRCDPISGHVSLFWYQQALGQGPEFLTYFQNEAQLDKSGLPSDRFFAERPEGSVSTLKIQRTQQEDSAVYLCASSLLAGSNQPQHFGDGTRLSIL.

The gene calls are TRBV3-1 (or the pseudogene TRBV3-2) and TRBJ2-4; D gene ambiguous. The CDR3 spans 12 residues. Trimming cost V 4 bases and J 13 bases, with 14 bases left between them. The V gene's germline CDR1 is LGHDT and CDR2 YNNKEL (reference sequence). CDR3 bases: TGTGCCAGCAGCCTAGAAGTTGGGCTCCAGTACTTC. Translated: CASSLEVGLQYF.

This chain joins TRBV7-3 and TRBJ2-7, with 10 bases lining up with TRBD1. The V gene end was trimmed by 5 bases and the J gene end by 3 bases; junction bases not matched to a gene: 7. CDR1 is SGHTA and CDR2 is FQGTGA in the germline V gene. The CDR3 runs 15 residues. DNA for the CDR3: TGTGCCAGCAGCCCCCCGGACAGGGGGATCTACGAGCAGTACTTC. This encodes CASSPPDRGIYEQYF. Looking up the rest from reference TRBV7-3 and TRBJ2-7 gives the full variable domain: GAGVSQTPSNKVTEKGKYVELRCDPISGHTALYWYRQSLGQGPEFLIYFQGTGAADDSGLPNDRFFAVRPEGSVSTLKIQRTERGDSAVYLCASSPPDRGIYEQYFGPGTRLTVT.

The chain links TRBV2 to TRBJ2-5; weak D call: TRBD2 (7 bases). CDR1 is SNHLY and CDR2 is FYNNEI in the germline V gene. V was trimmed by 6 bases and J by 2 bases, leaving 19 bases between them. CDR3 length: 16 residues. The CDR3: CASRGEGEGNQETQYF. The CDR3 DNA is TGTGCCAGCAGGGGCGAGGGGGAGGGAAATCAAGAGACCCAGTACTTC.

The V gene is TRBV10-3, the J gene TRBJ2-1, with TRBD1 matching 10 bases. V trimming: 6 bases; J trimming: 7 bases; junction bases outside the gene matches: 15. This CDR3 spans 17 amino acids. From germline, CDR1 is ENHRY and CDR2 SYGVKD. CDR3 sequence: CAISLGGGTGESNEQFF. CDR3 coding DNA: TGTGCCATCAGCCTGGGCGGGGGGACAGGGGAATCGAATGAGCAGTTCTTC.

This chain joins TRBV6-6 and TRBJ1-2; 8 bases line up with TRBD1. The CDR3 covers 13 residues. Germline CDR1 reads MNHNY; CDR2 reads SVGAGI (reference sequence). V lost 7 bases to trimming and J lost 7 bases; unmatched junction nucleotides: 8. The CDR3 DNA follows: TGTGCCAGCACATTACAGGGGGAAGGTGGCTACACCTTC. Translated, it gives CASTLQGEGGYTF.

Of note for this clone: Sequence at one end of the junction differs from germline and may be a read error. V is TRBV4-1 and J is TRBJ2-1, with 7 bases aligning to TRBD2. CDR1 and CDR2 from the germline V gene are MGHRA and YSYEKL. The length of the CDR3 is 17 residues. The CDR3 coding sequence is TGCGCCAGCAGCCAAGCCCGCGGGCTAGCGGATACCAATGGGCAGTTCTTC. It yields the protein CASSQARGLADTNGQFF.

This chain links TRBV19 with TRBJ2-3; 15 bases match TRBD2. This CDR3 spans 18 amino acids. With 7 bases clipped from V and 4 bases from J, the junction kept 12 bases outside the gene matches. CDR1 is LNHDA, CDR2 SQIVND, per germline (reference sequence). CDR3 DNA: TGTGCCAGTAACCCTCGGGGACTAGCGGGAGGAGGCCCAGATACGCAGTATTTT. It codes for CASNPRGLAGGGPDTQYF.

J is TRBJ1-1 and V is TRBV5-4; the D gene is possibly TRBD1 (6 bases). V lost 3 bases to trimming and J lost 6 bases, with 18 bases between them. Per germline, CDR1 SGHNT and CDR2 YYREEE (reference sequence). This CDR3 region has 15 residues. The CDR3 sequence is CASSSESGASSEAFF. Here the CDR3 DNA reads TGTGCCAGCAGCTCGGAATCAGGGGCGAGCTCTGAAGCTTTCTTT.

The chain employs TRBV29-1 and TRBJ1-3; 7 bases line up with TRBD1. Germline CDR1 is SQVTM and CDR2 is ANQGSEA. The CDR3 spans 15 residues. Trimming cost V 0 bases and J 3 bases; bases outside gene matches: 5. The CDR3 DNA follows: TGCAGCGTTGAAGAGAGAGGGGGCGGTGGAAACACCATATATTTT. The encoded protein is CSVEERGGGGNTIYF.

V and J are TRBV19 and TRBJ2-5; D not certain. In germline, CDR1 is LNHDA, CDR2 SQIVND (reference sequence). Between the trimmed V and J ends, which lost 4 bases and 2 bases, there was a span of 14 bases. CDR3 length: 15 amino acids. The CDR3 region has the DNA TGTGCCAGTAGTACTTTTTCGACAAGACAAGAGACCCAGTACTTC. It codes for CASSTFSTRQETQYF.

The chain joins TRBV6-7 to TRBJ2-5; the match to TRBD2 covers 11 bases. TRBV6-7 is known as an ORF, though its function is uncertain. The CDR3 consists of 16 residues. V lost 1 base and J lost 0; bases outside the gene matches: 1. The CDR3 region has the DNA TGTGCCAGCAGTTACTTGACTAGCGGGGACCAAGAGACCCAGTACTTC. This codes for CASSYLTSGDQETQYF.

This chain joins TRBV28 and TRBJ1-6; 9 bases are shared with TRBD1. Germline V gives CDR1 MDHEN, CDR2 SYDVKM. The CDR3 consists of 15 residues. Losses at the gene ends were 3 bases for V and 10 bases for J; bases not matched to a gene: 7. The DNA for the CDR3 is TGTGCCAGCAGTTTCTTAACAGGGGGCGCATCACCCCTCCACTTT. Protein sequence: CASSFLTGGASPLHF.

The chain links TRBV19 to TRBJ2-2; possible D gene TRBD2, 6 bases. Germline CDR1 is LNHDA and CDR2 is SQIVND (reference sequence). V shed 8 bases and J shed 0 bases, with 16 bases lying between them. The CDR3 totals 16 residues. This chain's CDR3 is CASGSSSGSNTGELFF. Written as DNA, the CDR3 is TGTGCCAGTGGCTCCTCGAGCGGGTCGAACACCGGGGAGCTGTTTTTT.

This chain uses TRBV28 with TRBJ2-1; possible D gene TRBD2, 5 bases. The CDR3 is 15 residues long. Germline-derived CDR1 and CDR2 are MDHEN and SYDVKM. V lost 8 bases and J lost 0, with 14 bases in between. The DNA of the CDR3 is TGTGCCAGCCTAGCCCCCGGGATCTCCTACAATGAGCAGTTCTTC. Amino acid sequence: CASLAPGISYNEQFF.

V usage is TRBV3-1 (or the pseudogene TRBV3-2) and J usage is TRBJ2-5; D ambiguous. The CDR3 totals 12 residues. Germline V gene data show CDR1 as LGHDT and CDR2 as YNNKEL (reference sequence). The V end lost 4 bases, the J end lost 3 bases, and 6 bases lay between the germline ends. Here the CDR3 reads CASSLQEETQYF. For the CDR3, the DNA is TGTGCCAGCAGCCTCCAGGAAGAGACCCAGTACTTC.

This clone was seen only a few times. J is TRBJ1-6 and V is TRBV11-2; 9 bases agree with TRBD1. CDR1 SGHAT and CDR2 FQNNGV come from the germline V gene. This CDR3 has 14 residues. V gave up 6 bases and J gave up 9 bases; unmatched junction bases: 6. CDR3 residues: CASSPDRGFSPLHF. CDR3 coding DNA: TGTGCCAGCAGTCCCGACAGGGGGTTTTCACCCCTCCACTTT.

This clone has only a few counts. V gene TRBV10-3 combines with J gene TRBJ2-5, with 12 bases identical to TRBD1. Germline V CDR1 and CDR2: ENHRY, SYGVKD. V shed 2 bases and J 5 bases; nucleotides not matched to a gene: 15. This CDR3 is built from 19 residues. The CDR3, as DNA: TGTGCCATCAGTGAGCTGGGGGGACAGGGGGCGCGGGGAAAGGAGACCCAGTACTTC. Residues: CAISELGGQGARGKETQYF.

The V gene is TRBV28, the J gene TRBJ2-3; D gene uncertain. Per germline, CDR1 MDHEN and CDR2 SYDVKM. V lost 7 bases, J lost 1 base, and 18 bases lay in between. This CDR3 spans 16 amino acids. The CDR3 region has the DNA TGTGCCAGCACCCCCCCGGTCGGAGTCGGCACAGATACGCAGTATTTT. This encodes CASTPPVGVGTDTQYF.

This chain links TRBV28 with TRBJ2-7, with TRBD2 matching 11 bases. The germline V gene has CDR1 MDHEN and CDR2 SYDVKM. The CDR3 is made up of 15 amino acids. The V and J ends lost 6 bases and 2 bases, in that order; junction bases with no gene match: 6. CDR3 nucleotide sequence: TGTGCCAGCAGCCAGACTAGCGGGGTTACCTACGAGCAGTACTTC. This codes for CASSQTSGVTYEQYF.

This sequence joins TRBV18 and TRBJ1-5; TRBD1 agrees at 9 bases. Trimming took 3 bases from V and 4 from J; bases not matched to a gene: 10. The CDR3 contains 17 residues. Germline assignment: CDR1 KGHSH and CDR2 LQKENI. The CDR3 coding sequence is TGTGCCAGCTCACCGTCCGCGACAGGGGGTTCGAATCAGCCCCAGCATTTT. This codes for CASSPSATGGSNQPQHF.

The chain uses TRBV27 and TRBJ1-2; possibly TRBD1 for D (6 bases). Looked up from germline, CDR1 is MNHEY and CDR2 is SMNVEV (reference sequence). V shed 6 bases and J shed 2 bases, with 22 bases lying between them. This CDR3 region has 17 residues. The CDR3 sequence is CASRSQPGGQGNYGYTF. CDR3 DNA: TGTGCCAGCAGATCTCAACCGGGGGGGCAAGGAAACTATGGCTACACCTTC.